The 6 T cell receptor beta chains reported below all come from one sample, sequenced in a study of blood T cell repertoires in COVID-19 (dated by TCRdb to the early 2020s). Library method: the immunoSEQ multiplex PCR assay. This is the immuneACCESS table as TCRdb keeps it, with only in-frame sequences that have V and J called. A part of the clones is gone; compared with another copy, unresolved V genes explain less than half, and the rest is unexplained. For this sample the table gives 360,000 or so clones, of which 83% were detected only once. The ten largest clones take up 5% to 6% of the sample. Specimen: PBMCs or T cells enriched from blood (not recorded which). These receptors were collected from a woman aged 45-59 years who had recovered from COVID-19.

This clone has more than one count but fewer than ten. The rearrangement joins TRBV5-6 to TRBJ1-4, with TRBD1 matching 9 bases. Germline CDR1 SGHDT, CDR2 YYEEEE. This CDR3 spans 14 amino acids. J gave up 7 bases and V 4 bases, and 5 bases lay outside the gene matches. The CDR3 protein is CASSPGDRVEKLFF. The CDR3 DNA reads as TGTGCCAGCAGCCCCGGGGACAGGGTTGAAAAACTGTTTTTT.

The rearrangement uses TRBV27 and TRBJ1-2; 8 bases line up with TRBD1. This CDR3 has 15 residues. Germline CDR1 reads MNHEY; CDR2 reads SMNVEV (reference sequence). V lost 3 bases to trimming and J lost 4 bases; unmatched junction nucleotides: 7. The CDR3 protein is CASSLEQGGIYGYTF. CDR3 coding DNA: TGTGCCAGCAGTTTGGAACAGGGGGGAATCTATGGCTACACCTTC.

The chain joins TRBV5-6 to TRBJ1-5, with D unclear. The CDR3 contains 12 residues. Germline V gene lookup returns CDR1 SGHDT and CDR2 YYEEEE. Trimming stripped 0 bases from V and 6 bases from J, with 4 bases between. Here the CDR3 DNA reads TGTGCCAGCAGCTTGGGCAGTCAGCCCCAGCATTTT. Translated, it gives CASSLGSQPQHF.

In its sample, this clone was seen a few times. This chain uses TRBV7-2 with TRBJ1-4; D is unclear. Trimming cost V 3 bases and J 8 bases, with 10 bases left between them. The CDR3 spans 13 residues. Germline V gene data show CDR1 as SGHTA and CDR2 as FQGNSA. The CDR3 DNA follows: TGTGCCAGCAGCTTCGGAGCGAGGGAAAAACTGTTTTTT. Its translation is CASSFGAREKLFF.

The rearrangement uses TRBV2 and TRBJ2-7; the match to TRBD1 covers 7 bases. CDR3 length: 15 residues. Per the germline V gene, CDR1 is SNHLY and CDR2 is FYNNEI. The V and J ends lost 5 bases and 1 base, in that order; junction bases with no gene match: 8. This chain's CDR3 is CASSSGTVGSYEQYF. The CDR3 coding sequence is TGTGCCAGCAGTTCGGGGACAGTCGGATCCTACGAGCAGTACTTC.

This clone occurred once. Distinct nucleotide sequences in the sample also encode this CDR3. The chain uses TRBV3-1 (or the pseudogene TRBV3-2) and TRBJ1-2; D is possibly TRBD1 (5 bases). V was shortened by 1 base and J by 2 bases, with 11 bases between the two germline ends. The length of the CDR3 is 15 residues. Per germline, CDR1 LGHDT and CDR2 YNNKEL (reference sequence). CDR3 sequence reads: CASSQGQGRNYGYTF. CDR3 bases: TGTGCCAGCAGCCAAGGGCAGGGTAGGAACTATGGCTACACCTTC.